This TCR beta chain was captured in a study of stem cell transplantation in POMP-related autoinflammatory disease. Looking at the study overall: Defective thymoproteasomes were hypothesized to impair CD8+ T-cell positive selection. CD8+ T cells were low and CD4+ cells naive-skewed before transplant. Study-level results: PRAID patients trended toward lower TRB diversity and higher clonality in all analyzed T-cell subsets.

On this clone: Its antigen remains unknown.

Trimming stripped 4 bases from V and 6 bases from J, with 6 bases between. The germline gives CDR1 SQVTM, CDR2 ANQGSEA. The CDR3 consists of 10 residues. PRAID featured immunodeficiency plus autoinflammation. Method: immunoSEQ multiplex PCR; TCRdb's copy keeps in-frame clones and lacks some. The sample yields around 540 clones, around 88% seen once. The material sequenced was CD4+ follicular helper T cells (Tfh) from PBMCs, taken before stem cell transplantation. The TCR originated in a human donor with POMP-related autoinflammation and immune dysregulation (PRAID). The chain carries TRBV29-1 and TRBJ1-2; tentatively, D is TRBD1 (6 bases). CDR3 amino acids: CSVGTDGYTF. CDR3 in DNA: TGCAGCGTTGGGACAGATGGCTACACCTTC.